The next 18 T cell receptor beta chains were all read from a single sample in a study of type 1 regulatory T cells. TCRdb processed the reads anew with MiXCR; each CDR3 protein has one entry. The data show about 74,000 distinct CDR3 sequences, around 57% seen once. Their cognate antigens are unknown. Specimen: cultured T cells, either the whole culture or a sorted T cell fraction (not recorded which). Documented subset: Tr1-enriched cell product generated in vitro against host alloantigens. These receptors were taken from a human donor in good health.

A few counts support this clonotype. The chain couples TRBV12-3 or TRBV12-4 to TRBJ2-7; 10 bases are a match to TRBD1. The junction had 8 bases not matched to a gene; V was cut back by 6 bases and J by 3 bases. CDR3 length equals 15 residues. The DNA for the CDR3 is TGTGCCAGCAGGCCGGGACAGGGGCGCGGCTACGAGCAGTACTTC. The encoded protein is CASRPGQGRGYEQYF.

The rearrangement links TRBV10-1 to TRBJ2-7; D unresolved. Trimming pared 0 bases from V and 1 base from J, leaving 7 bases between. Germline CDR1 is WNHNN and CDR2 is SYGVQD (reference sequence). The CDR3 covers 14 residues. CDR3 sequence: CASSESRGSYEQYF. The CDR3 DNA reads TGCGCCAGCAGTGAGTCGCGTGGTTCCTACGAGCAGTACTTC.

The chain employs TRBV5-1 and TRBJ1-6; D gene unclear. Per the germline V gene, CDR1 is SGHRS and CDR2 is YFSETQ. The CDR3 consists of 14 residues. Trimming removed 0 bases at V and 7 bases at J, with 8 bases between. For the CDR3, the DNA is TGCGCCAGCAGCTTGGAAGTGAGCAATTCACCCCTCCACTTT. It yields the protein CASSLEVSNSPLHF. The variable domain in full, completed from reference TRBV5-1 and TRBJ1-6, reads KAGVTQTPRYLIKTRGQQVTLSCSPISGHRSVSWYQQTPGQGLQFLFEYFSETQRNKGNFPGRFSGRQFSNSRSEMNVSTLELGDSALYLCASSLEVSNSPLHFGNGTRLTVT.

The chain has TRBV29-1 and TRBJ2-1; possibly TRBD1 or TRBD2 for D (5 bases each). The CDR3 has 12 residues. The V end lost 4 bases, the J end lost 6 bases, and 10 bases lay between the germline ends. Germline V gene data show CDR1 as SQVTM and CDR2 as ANQGSEA. The CDR3: CSVVVGRNEQFF. DNA for the CDR3: TGCAGCGTTGTGGTGGGACGCAATGAGCAGTTCTTC.

This clonotype has just one count. The V call is TRBV11-2, the J call TRBJ2-3; D may match TRBD1 or TRBD2 (6 bases each). Trimming shortened V by 5 bases and J by 7 bases, and 22 bases separated the two germline ends. In germline, CDR1 is SGHAT, CDR2 FQNNGV. The CDR3 has 16 amino acids. CDR3 residues: CASSPLGGLPPNTQYF. The CDR3 nucleotides are TGTGCCAGCAGCCCGTTGGGGGGCCTACCACCTAATACGCAGTATTTT.

V usage is TRBV28 and J usage is TRBJ2-1; 7 bases are shared with TRBD1. The CDR3 has 17 residues. The J segment lost 4 bases and the V segment lost 2 bases, leaving 11 bases of the junction unmatched. Germline values: CDR1 MDHEN, CDR2 SYDVKM. The CDR3 bases are TGTGCCAGCAGTTTACCATACCTGGACAGGTCTTACAATGAGCAGTTCTTC. Translating gives CASSLPYLDRSYNEQFF.

The rearrangement joins TRBV20-1 to TRBJ2-7; 11 positions match TRBD2. Germline CDR1 reads DFQATT; CDR2 reads SNEGSKA (reference sequence). V was pared by 2 bases and J by 2 bases, with 8 bases of the junction left unmatched. This CDR3 region has 16 residues. The CDR3 is CSARPSGTSGTYEQYF. The CDR3 region has the DNA TGCAGTGCTAGACCCTCCGGGACTAGCGGCACCTACGAGCAGTACTTC.

The chain has TRBV23-1 and TRBJ1-2; D gene uncertain. TRBV23-1 is an open reading frame whose function is uncertain. Trimming cost V 1 base and J 6 bases, with 6 bases left between them. The CDR3 runs 12 residues. The CDR3 bases are TGCGCCAGCAGTCAATGGTCCCATGGCTACACCTTC. Protein sequence: CASSQWSHGYTF.

J is TRBJ2-1 and V is TRBV20-1; the match to TRBD2 covers 9 bases. Trimming at V came to 5 bases and at J to 8 bases, leaving 13 bases not matched to a gene. CDR3 length equals 15 residues. Germline V CDR1 and CDR2: DFQATT, SNEGSKA (reference sequence). This CDR3 reads CSAPRAGGGRDEQFF. The CDR3 DNA reads TGCAGTGCTCCGAGGGCGGGTGGCGGGAGGGATGAGCAGTTCTTC.

V usage is TRBV20-1 and J usage is TRBJ2-5; tentatively, D is TRBD2 (6 bases). CDR1 is DFQATT, CDR2 SNEGSKA, per germline (reference sequence). The V end was cut by 5 bases, the J end by 7 bases, with 11 bases between. This CDR3 is 11 amino acids long. The CDR3 loop reads CSASLGGTQYF. The CDR3 DNA sequence: TGCAGTGCTTCCCTCGGGGGGACCCAGTACTTC.

This clonotype was counted a few times. The chain employs TRBV7-2 and TRBJ2-1, with D possibly TRBD1 on 5 matching bases. Germline CDR1 and CDR2: SGHTA and FQGNSA. There are 17 residues in the CDR3. V was clipped by 1 base and J by 9 bases, with 22 bases between them. The CDR3 DNA reads TGTGCCAGCAGCTTAGGTGGCCAATCTAGTTGGGGCGGTGAGCAGTTCTTC. This codes for CASSLGGQSSWGGEQFF. Based on the CDR3 plus reference TRBV7-2 and TRBJ2-1, the full variable domain is GAGVSQSPSNKVTEKGKDVELRCDPISGHTALYWYRQSLGQGLEFLIYFQGNSAPDKSGLPSDRFSAERTGGSVSTLTIQRTQQEDSAVYLCASSLGGQSSWGGEQFFGPGTRLTVL.

The rearrangement joins TRBV4-3 to TRBJ2-2, with 14 bases that match TRBD2. CDR3 length: 16 amino acids. From germline, CDR1 is LGHNA and CDR2 YSLEER. The junction had 7 bases not matched to a gene; V was cut back by 3 bases and J by 10 bases. The CDR3: CASSQGPGLAGVELFF. CDR3 nucleotides: TGCGCCAGCAGCCAGGGACCGGGACTAGCGGGAGTGGAGCTGTTTTTT.

The chain has TRBV19 and TRBJ1-2; possibly TRBD1 for D (5 bases). The CDR3 spans 14 residues. Trimming took 9 bases from V and 0 from J, leaving 14 bases between them. Germline CDR1 and CDR2: LNHDA and SQIVND (reference sequence). CDR3 nucleotide sequence: TGTGCCAGCTCCGGAACAGGAGCTAACTATGGCTACACCTTC. Translating gives CASSGTGANYGYTF.

V is TRBV4-2 and J is TRBJ2-7; D is perhaps TRBD2 (6 bases). Deletions cut 3 bases from V and 6 bases from J, with 9 bases between. CDR1 and CDR2 (germline): LGHNA, YNFKEQ. This CDR3 spans 12 amino acids. The CDR3 region is CASSQGEAEQYF. CDR3 sequence (DNA): TGTGCCAGCAGCCAGGGGGAGGCCGAGCAGTACTTC.

The genes are TRBV27 and TRBJ2-3, with a possible D match to TRBD2 (6 bases). This CDR3 contains 15 residues. Germline CDR1 MNHEY, CDR2 SMNVEV (reference sequence). V was clipped by 3 bases and J by 0 bases, with 10 bases between them. DNA for the CDR3: TGTGCCAGCAGTTTCGGGAGTACTAGCACAGATACGCAGTATTTT. As protein: CASSFGSTSTDTQYF.

The rearrangement links TRBV6-5 to TRBJ2-2, with TRBD2 matching over 10 bases. CDR3 length: 17 amino acids. The V segment lost 3 bases and the J segment 6 bases; nucleotides outside the gene matches: 10. The germline V gene has CDR1 MNHEY and CDR2 SVGAGI. CDR3 sequence (DNA): TGTGCCAGCAGTTATATTCACCTAGCGGGAGTGGCCGGGGAGCTGTTTTTT. Its translation is CASSYIHLAGVAGELFF.

The genes are TRBV5-5 and TRBJ2-3; no clear D gene. Germline V gene data show CDR1 as SGHKS and CDR2 as YYEKEE (reference sequence). V was shortened by 0 bases and J by 6 bases, with 8 bases between the two germline ends. The CDR3 length is 13 residues. In DNA, the CDR3 is TGTGCCAGCAGCTTGGAGGGATGGGATACGCAGTATTTT. Its translation is CASSLEGWDTQYF.

The chain has TRBV5-1 and TRBJ2-1; unclear D gene. V was shortened by 0 bases and J by 3 bases, with 10 bases between the two germline ends. This CDR3 has 15 residues. The germline V gene encodes CDR1 SGHRS and CDR2 YFSETQ. The CDR3 loop is CASSLDGNDYNEQFF. The CDR3 coding sequence is TGCGCCAGCAGCTTGGATGGCAACGACTACAATGAGCAGTTCTTC.